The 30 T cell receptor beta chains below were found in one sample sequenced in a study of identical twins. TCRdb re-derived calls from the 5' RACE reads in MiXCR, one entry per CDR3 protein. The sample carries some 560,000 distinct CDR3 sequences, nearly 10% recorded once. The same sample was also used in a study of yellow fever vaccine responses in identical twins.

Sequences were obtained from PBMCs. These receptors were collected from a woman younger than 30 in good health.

The CDR3 sequence is CASRLGLGYEQYF. CDR3 nucleotides: TGTGCCAGCAGACTGGGACTCGGATACGAGCAGTACTTC. The chain employs TRBV27 and TRBJ2-7; D might be TRBD2 (6 bases). The CDR3 totals 13 residues. V was pared by 6 bases and J by 4 bases, with 13 bases between. Per germline, CDR1 MNHEY and CDR2 SMNVEV (reference sequence).

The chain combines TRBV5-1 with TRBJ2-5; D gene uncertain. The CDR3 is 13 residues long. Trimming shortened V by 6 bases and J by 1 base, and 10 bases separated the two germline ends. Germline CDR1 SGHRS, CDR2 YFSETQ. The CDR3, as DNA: TGCGCCAGCAATAACTTTGCCCAAGAGACCCAGTACTTC. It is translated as CASNNFAQETQYF.

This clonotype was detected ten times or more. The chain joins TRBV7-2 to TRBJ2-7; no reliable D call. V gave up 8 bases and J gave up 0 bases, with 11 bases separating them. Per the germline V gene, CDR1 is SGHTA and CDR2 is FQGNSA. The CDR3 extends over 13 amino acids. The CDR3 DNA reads TGTGCCAGCTCGGCCCTTATCTCCTACGAGCAGTACTTC. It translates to CASSALISYEQYF.

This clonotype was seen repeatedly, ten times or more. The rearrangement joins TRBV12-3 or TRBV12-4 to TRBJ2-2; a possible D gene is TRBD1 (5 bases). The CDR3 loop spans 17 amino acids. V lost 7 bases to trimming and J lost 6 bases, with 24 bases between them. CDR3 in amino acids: CASTPVGQGLRSGELFF. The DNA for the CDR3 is TGTGCCAGCACCCCGGTTGGTCAGGGATTAAGGTCCGGGGAGCTGTTTTTT.

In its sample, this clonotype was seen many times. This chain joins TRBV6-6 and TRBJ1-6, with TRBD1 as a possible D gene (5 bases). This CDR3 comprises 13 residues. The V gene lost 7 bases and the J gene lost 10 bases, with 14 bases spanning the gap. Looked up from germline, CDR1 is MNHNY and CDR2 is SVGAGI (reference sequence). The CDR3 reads CASKGTGGSPLHF. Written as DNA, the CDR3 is TGTGCCAGCAAGGGGACCGGGGGGTCACCCCTCCACTTT.

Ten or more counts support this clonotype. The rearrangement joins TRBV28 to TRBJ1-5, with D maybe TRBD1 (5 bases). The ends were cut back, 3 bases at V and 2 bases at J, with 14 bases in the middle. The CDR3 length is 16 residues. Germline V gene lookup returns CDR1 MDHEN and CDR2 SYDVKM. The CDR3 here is CASSFGVGVGNQPQHF. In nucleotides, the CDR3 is TGTGCCAGCAGTTTCGGGGTGGGGGTGGGCAATCAGCCCCAGCATTTT. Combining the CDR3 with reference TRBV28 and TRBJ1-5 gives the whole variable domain DVKVTQSSRYLVKRTGEKVFLECVQDMDHENMFWYRQDPGLGLRLIYFSYDVKMKEKGDIPEGYSVSREKKERFSLILESASTNQTSMYLCASSFGVGVGNQPQHFGDGTRLSIL.

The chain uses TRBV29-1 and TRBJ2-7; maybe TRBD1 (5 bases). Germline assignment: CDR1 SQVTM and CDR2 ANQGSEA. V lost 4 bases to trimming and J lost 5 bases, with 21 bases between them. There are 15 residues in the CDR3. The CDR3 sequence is CSVVPLSGRVDEQYF. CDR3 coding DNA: TGCAGCGTTGTACCCCTCTCGGGCAGGGTGGACGAGCAGTACTTC.

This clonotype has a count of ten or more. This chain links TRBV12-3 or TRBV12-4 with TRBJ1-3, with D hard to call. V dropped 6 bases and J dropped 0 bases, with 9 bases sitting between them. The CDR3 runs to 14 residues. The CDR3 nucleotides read TGTGCCAGCAGAATTTCCGACTCTGGAAACACCATATATTTT. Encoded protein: CASRISDSGNTIYF.

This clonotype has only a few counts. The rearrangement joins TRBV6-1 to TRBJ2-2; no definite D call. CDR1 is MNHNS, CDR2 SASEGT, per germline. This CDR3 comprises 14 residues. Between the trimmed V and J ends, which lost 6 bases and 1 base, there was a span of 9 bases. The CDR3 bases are TGTGCCAGCAGATGGGAATTGAACACCGGGGAGCTGTTTTTT. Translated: CASRWELNTGELFF.

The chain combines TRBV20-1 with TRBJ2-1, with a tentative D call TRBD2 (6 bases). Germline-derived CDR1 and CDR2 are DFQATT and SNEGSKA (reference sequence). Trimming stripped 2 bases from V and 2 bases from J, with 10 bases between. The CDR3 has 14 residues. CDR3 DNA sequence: TGCAGTGCTAGAAATCTAGCGACCTACAATGAGCAGTTCTTC. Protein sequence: CSARNLATYNEQFF.

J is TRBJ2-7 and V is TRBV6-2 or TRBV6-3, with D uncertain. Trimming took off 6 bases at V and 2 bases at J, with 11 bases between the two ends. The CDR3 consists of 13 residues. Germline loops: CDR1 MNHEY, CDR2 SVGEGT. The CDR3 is CASRGTTTYEQYF. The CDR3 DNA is TGTGCCAGCAGGGGCACTACAACCTACGAGCAGTACTTC.

This chain's CDR3 is CSARDLRLGPKNEQFF. The DNA for the CDR3 is TGCAGTGCTAGAGATCTTCGCCTAGGACCCAAAAATGAGCAGTTCTTC. This chain links TRBV20-1 with TRBJ2-1; no reliable D call. From germline, CDR1 is DFQATT and CDR2 SNEGSKA (reference sequence). V was trimmed by 0 bases and J by 7 bases, leaving 19 bases between them. The CDR3 is 16 amino acids.

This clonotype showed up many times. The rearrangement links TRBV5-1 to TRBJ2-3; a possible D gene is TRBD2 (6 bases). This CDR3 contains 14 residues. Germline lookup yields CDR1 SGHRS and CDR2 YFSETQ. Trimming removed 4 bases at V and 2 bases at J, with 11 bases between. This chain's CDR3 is CASSTRTNTDTQYF. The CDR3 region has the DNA TGCGCCAGCAGCACCCGGACTAACACAGATACGCAGTATTTT.

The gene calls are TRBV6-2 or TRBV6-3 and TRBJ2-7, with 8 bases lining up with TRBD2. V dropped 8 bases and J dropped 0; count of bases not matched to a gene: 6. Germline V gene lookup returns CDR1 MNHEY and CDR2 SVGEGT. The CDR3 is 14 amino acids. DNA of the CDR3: TGTGCCAGCCAAACTAGCGGATCCTCCTACGAGCAGTACTTC. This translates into CASQTSGSSYEQYF.

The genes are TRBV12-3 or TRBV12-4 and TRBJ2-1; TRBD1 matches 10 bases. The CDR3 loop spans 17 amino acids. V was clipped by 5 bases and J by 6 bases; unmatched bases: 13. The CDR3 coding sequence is TGTGCCAGCAGTAAAAGCCGGGACAGGGGTGGTATCAATGAGCAGTTCTTC. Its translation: CASSKSRDRGGINEQFF.

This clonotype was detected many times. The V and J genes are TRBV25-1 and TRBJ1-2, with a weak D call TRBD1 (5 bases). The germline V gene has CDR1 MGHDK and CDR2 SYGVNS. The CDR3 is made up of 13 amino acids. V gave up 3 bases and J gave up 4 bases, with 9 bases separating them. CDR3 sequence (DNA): TGTGCCAGCAGTGAGGCAGGGTCCTATGGCTACACCTTC. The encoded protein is CASSEAGSYGYTF.

The CDR3 here is CSVEERDRGTDTQYF. In DNA form, the CDR3 reads TGCAGCGTTGAAGAGAGGGACAGGGGCACAGATACGCAGTATTTT. The V and J genes are TRBV29-1 and TRBJ2-3; 9 positions match TRBD1. The CDR3 spans 15 residues. J lost 1 base, V lost 0 bases, and 2 bases had no gene match. Looked up from germline, CDR1 is SQVTM and CDR2 is ANQGSEA.

CDR3 sequence reads: CASSAGPLQEPQHF. In nucleotides, the CDR3 is TGTGCCAGCAGCGCGGGACCCCTCCAAGAGCCCCAGCATTTT. The rearrangement uses TRBV9 and TRBJ1-5; TRBD1 might be the D (5 bases). The germline V and J ends were trimmed by 3 bases and 8 bases, with 15 bases remaining between them. The CDR3 totals 14 residues. Germline loops: CDR1 SGDLS, CDR2 YYNGEE.

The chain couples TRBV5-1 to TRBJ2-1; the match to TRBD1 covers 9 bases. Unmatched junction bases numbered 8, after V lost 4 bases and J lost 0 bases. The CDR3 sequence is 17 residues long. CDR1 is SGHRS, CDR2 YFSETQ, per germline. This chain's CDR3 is CASSIGQGSGSYNEQFF. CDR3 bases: TGCGCCAGCAGCATTGGACAGGGGTCGGGCTCCTACAATGAGCAGTTCTTC. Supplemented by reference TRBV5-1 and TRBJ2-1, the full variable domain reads KAGVTQTPRYLIKTRGQQVTLSCSPISGHRSVSWYQQTPGQGLQFLFEYFSETQRNKGNFPGRFSGRQFSNSRSEMNVSTLELGDSALYLCASSIGQGSGSYNEQFFGPGTRLTVL.

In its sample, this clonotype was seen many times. The CDR3 DNA reads as TGTGCCATCAGTGAGCCGGGCAAGGGTGCTTTCTTT. Amino acid sequence: CAISEPGKGAFF. The chain has TRBV10-3 and TRBJ1-1; D gene ambiguous. Germline V gene sequence: CDR1 ENHRY, CDR2 SYGVKD. V shed 2 bases and J shed 11 bases, with 12 bases lying between them. This CDR3 is 12 amino acids long.

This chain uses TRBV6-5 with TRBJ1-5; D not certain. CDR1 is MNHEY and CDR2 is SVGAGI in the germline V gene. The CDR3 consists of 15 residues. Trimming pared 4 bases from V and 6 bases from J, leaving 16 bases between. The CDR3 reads CASSFRVPMSQPQHF. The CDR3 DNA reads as TGTGCCAGCAGTTTCCGGGTCCCCATGAGTCAGCCCCAGCATTTT.

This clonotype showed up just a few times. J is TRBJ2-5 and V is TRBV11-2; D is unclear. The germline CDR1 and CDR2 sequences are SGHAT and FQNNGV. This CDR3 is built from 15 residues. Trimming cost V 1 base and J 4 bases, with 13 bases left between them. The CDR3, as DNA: TGTGCCAGCAGCTTAGGATCCAAGGATGGAGAGACCCAGTACTTC. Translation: CASSLGSKDGETQYF.

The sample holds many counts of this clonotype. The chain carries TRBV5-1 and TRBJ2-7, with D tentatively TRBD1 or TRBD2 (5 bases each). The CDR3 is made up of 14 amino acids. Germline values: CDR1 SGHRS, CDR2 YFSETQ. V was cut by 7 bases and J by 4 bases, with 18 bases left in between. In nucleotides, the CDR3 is TGCGCCAGCGGAACCGGGACCTTCCCTTACGAGCAGTACTTC. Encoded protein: CASGTGTFPYEQYF.

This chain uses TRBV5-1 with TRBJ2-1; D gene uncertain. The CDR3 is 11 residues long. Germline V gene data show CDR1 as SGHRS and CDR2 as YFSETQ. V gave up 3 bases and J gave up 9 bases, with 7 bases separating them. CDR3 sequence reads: CASSWAGEQFF. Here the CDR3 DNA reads TGCGCCAGCAGCTGGGCTGGTGAGCAGTTCTTC.

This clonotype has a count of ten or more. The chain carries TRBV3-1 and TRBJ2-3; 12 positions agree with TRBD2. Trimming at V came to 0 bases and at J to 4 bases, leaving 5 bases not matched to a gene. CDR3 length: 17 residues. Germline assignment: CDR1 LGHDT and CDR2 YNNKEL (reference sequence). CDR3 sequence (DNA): TGTGCCAGCAGCCAAGATCGGCTAGCGGGGGGGCCAGATACGCAGTATTTT. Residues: CASSQDRLAGGPDTQYF.

The CDR3 reads CAISERTSGIEAQYF. DNA for the CDR3: TGTGCCATCAGTGAGCGGACTAGCGGGATTGAGGCCCAGTACTTC. The rearrangement uses TRBV10-3 and TRBJ2-5; 12 nucleotides align to TRBD2. The CDR3 sequence is 15 residues long. Germline values: CDR1 ENHRY, CDR2 SYGVKD. Trimming at V came to 2 bases and at J to 9 bases, leaving 7 bases not matched to a gene.

The CDR3 protein is CASSQVSGVETQYF. In DNA form, the CDR3 reads TGCGCCAGCAGCCAAGTCTCAGGGGTCGAGACCCAGTACTTC. V and J are TRBV4-1 and TRBJ2-5, with a weak D call TRBD1 (6 bases). From germline, CDR1 is MGHRA and CDR2 YSYEKL. V dropped 1 base and J dropped 5 bases, with 11 bases sitting between them. The CDR3 length is 14 residues.

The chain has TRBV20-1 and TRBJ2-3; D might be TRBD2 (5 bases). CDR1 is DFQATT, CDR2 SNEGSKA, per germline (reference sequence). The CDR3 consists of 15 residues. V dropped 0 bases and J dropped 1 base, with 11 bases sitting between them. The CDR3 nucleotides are TGCAGTGCTAGAGATCCGGGGTCGGGCACAGATACGCAGTATTTT. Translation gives CSARDPGSGTDTQYF.

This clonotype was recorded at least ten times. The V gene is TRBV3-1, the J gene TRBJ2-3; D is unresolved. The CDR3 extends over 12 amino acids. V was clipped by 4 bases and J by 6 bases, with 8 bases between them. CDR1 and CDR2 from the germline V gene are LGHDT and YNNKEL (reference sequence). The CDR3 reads CASSPSWDTQYF. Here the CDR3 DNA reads TGTGCCAGCAGCCCCAGTTGGGATACGCAGTATTTT.

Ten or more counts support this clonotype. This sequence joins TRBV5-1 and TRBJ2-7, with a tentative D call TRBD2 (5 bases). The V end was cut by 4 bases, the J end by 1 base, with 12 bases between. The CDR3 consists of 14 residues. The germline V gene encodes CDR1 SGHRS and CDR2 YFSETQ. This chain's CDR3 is CASSPGPGSYEQYF. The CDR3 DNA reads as TGCGCCAGCAGCCCAGGCCCGGGATCCTACGAGCAGTACTTC.